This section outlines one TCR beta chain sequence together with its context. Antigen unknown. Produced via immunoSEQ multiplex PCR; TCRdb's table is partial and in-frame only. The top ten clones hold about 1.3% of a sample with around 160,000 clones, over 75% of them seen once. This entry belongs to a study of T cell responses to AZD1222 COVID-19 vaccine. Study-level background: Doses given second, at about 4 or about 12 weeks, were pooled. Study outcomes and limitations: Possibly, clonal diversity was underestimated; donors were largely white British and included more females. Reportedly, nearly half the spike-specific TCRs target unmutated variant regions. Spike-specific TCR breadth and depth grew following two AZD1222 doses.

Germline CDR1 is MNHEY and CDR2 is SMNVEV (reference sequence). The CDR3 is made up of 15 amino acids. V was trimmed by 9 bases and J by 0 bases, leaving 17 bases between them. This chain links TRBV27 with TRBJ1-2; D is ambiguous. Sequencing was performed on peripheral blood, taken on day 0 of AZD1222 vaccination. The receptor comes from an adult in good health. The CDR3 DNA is TGTGCCAGTCATCAAACGGGATATCCTAACTATGGCTACACCTTC. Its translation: CASHQTGYPNYGYTF.